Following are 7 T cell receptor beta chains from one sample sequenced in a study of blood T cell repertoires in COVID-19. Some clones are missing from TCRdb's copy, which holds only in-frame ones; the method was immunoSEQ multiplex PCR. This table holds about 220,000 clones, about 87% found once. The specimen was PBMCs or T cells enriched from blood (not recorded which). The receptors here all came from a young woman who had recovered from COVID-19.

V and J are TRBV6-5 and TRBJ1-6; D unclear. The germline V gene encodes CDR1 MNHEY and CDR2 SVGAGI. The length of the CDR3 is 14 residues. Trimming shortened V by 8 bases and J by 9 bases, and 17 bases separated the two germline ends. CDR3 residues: CASSTQLGGSPLHF. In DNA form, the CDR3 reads TGTGCCAGCTCTACTCAACTCGGAGGTTCACCCCTCCACTTT.

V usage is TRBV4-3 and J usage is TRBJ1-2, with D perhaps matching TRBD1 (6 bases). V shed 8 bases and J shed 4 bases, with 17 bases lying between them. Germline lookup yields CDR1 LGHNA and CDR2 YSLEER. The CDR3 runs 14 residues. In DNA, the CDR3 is TGCGCCAGCTCCATGGAAACAGGGCCCTATGGCTACACCTTC. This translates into CASSMETGPYGYTF.

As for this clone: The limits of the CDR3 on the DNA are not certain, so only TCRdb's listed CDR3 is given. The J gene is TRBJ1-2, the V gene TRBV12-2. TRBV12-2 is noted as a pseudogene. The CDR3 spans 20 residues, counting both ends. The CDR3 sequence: CASRVAGLWLHLRLYCGYTF.

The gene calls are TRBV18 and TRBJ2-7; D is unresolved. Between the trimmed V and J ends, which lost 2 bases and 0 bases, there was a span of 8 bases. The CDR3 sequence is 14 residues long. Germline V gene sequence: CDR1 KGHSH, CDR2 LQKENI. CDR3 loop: CASSPAADSYEQYF. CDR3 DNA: TGTGCCAGCTCACCAGCGGCGGACTCCTACGAGCAGTACTTC.

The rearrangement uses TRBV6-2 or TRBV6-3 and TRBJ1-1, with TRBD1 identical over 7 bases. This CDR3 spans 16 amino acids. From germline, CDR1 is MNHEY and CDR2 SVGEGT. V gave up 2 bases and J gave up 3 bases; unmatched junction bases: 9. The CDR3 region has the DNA TGTGCCAGCAGTTACCCAAAAACGACAGGGTACACTGAAGCTTTCTTT. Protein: CASSYPKTTGYTEAFF.

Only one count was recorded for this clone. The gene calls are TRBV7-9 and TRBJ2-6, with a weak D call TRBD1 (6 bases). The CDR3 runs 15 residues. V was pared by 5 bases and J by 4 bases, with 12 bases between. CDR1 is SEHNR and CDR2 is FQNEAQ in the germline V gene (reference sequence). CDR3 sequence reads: CASSHRGLGANVLTF. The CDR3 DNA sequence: TGTGCCAGCAGCCATAGGGGGTTAGGGGCCAACGTCCTGACTTTC.

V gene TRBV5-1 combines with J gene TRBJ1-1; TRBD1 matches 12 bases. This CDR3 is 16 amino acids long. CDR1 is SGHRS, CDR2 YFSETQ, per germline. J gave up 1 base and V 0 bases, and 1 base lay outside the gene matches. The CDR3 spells CASSLGGQGANTEAFF. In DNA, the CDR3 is TGCGCCAGCAGCTTGGGGGGACAGGGGGCGAACACTGAAGCTTTCTTT.